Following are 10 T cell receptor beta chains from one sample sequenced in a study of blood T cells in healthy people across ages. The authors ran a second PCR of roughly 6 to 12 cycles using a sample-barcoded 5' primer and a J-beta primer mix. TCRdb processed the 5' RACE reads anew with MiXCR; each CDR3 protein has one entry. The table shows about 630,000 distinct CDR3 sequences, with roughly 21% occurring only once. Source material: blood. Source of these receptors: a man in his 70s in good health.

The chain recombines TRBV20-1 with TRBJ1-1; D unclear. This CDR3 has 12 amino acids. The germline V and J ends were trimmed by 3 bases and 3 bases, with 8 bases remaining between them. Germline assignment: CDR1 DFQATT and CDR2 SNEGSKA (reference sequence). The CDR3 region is CSASSGYTEAFF. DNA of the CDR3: TGCAGTGCTAGTTCAGGCTACACTGAAGCTTTCTTT.

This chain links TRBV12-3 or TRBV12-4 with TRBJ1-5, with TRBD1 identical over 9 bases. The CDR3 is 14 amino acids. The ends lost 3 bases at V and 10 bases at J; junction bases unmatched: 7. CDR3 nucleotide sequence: TGTGCCAGCAGTTTCTTACAGGGGGCCTTCCCCCAGCATTTT. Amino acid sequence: CASSFLQGAFPQHF.

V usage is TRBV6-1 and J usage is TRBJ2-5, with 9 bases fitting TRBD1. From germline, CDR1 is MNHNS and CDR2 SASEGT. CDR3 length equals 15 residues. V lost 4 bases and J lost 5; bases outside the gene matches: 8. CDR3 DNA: TGTGCCAGCAGTGCCCGACAGGGGACAGGGGAGACCCAGTACTTC. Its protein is CASSARQGTGETQYF.

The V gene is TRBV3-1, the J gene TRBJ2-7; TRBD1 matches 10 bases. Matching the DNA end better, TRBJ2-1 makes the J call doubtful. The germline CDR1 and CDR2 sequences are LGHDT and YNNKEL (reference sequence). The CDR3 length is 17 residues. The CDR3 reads CASSQGTTGGGHNEQFF. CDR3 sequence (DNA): TGTGCCAGCAGCCAAGGGACGACAGGGGGCGGCCACAATGAGCAGTTCTTC.

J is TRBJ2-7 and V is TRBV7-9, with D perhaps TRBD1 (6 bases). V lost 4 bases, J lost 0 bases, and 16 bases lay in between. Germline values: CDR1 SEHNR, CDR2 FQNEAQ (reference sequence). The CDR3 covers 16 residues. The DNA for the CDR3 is TGTGCCAGCAGCTCGCCCCGGGACAAGGTCTCCTACGAGCAGTACTTC. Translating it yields CASSSPRDKVSYEQYF.

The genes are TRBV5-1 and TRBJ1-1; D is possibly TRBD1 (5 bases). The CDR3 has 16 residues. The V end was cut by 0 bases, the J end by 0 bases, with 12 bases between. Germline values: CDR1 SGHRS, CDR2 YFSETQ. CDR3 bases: TGCGCCAGCAGCTTGGCGGGGCTGACCTTGAACACTGAAGCTTTCTTT. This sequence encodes CASSLAGLTLNTEAFF.

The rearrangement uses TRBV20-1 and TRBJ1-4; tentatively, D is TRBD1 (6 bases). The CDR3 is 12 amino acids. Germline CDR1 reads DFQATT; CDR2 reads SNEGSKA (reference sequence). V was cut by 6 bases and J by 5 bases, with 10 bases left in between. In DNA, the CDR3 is TGCAGTGCAAACGGACAGAATGAAAAACTGTTTTTT. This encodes CSANGQNEKLFF.

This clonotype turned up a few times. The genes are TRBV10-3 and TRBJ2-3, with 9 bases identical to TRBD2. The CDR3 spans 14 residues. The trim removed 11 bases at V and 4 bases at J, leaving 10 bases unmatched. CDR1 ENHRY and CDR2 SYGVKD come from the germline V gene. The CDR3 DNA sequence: TGTGCCGTATGGGATAGCGGGAGTCCAGATACGCAGTATTTT. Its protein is CAVWDSGSPDTQYF.

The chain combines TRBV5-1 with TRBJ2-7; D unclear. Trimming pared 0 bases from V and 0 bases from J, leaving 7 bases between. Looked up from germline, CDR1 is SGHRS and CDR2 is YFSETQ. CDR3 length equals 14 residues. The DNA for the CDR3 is TGCGCCAGCAGCTTGGAAAGCCACTCCTACGAGCAGTACTTC. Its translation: CASSLESHSYEQYF. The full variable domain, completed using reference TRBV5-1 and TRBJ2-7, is KAGVTQTPRYLIKTRGQQVTLSCSPISGHRSVSWYQQTPGQGLQFLFEYFSETQRNKGNFPGRFSGRQFSNSRSEMNVSTLELGDSALYLCASSLESHSYEQYFGPGTRLTVT.

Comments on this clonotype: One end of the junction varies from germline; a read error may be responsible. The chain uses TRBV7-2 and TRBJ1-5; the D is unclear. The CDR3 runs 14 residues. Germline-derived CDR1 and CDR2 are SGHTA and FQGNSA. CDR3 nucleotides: TGTGCCAGCAGCAAGACGGCTAGCAATCAGCCCCCGCATTTT. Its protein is CASSKTASNQPPHF.